The 5 T cell receptor beta chains presented below share a single source sample, sequenced in a study of CD8+CD57+ T cells in acquired aplastic anemia. Genomic DNA templated the TCR beta VDJ and CDR3 profiling. TCRdb re-called the reads with MiXCR, one entry per CDR3 protein. The table lists about 210,000 distinct CDR3 sequences, 34% of them singletons. The sequenced sample was sorted CD4+, CD8+, or CD8+CD57+ T cells (not recorded which) from PBMCs. The receptors stem from a human donor in good health, serving as a control.

This clonotype was seen many times. The chain combines TRBV19 with TRBJ2-7; TRBD2 aligns across 10 bases. V gave up 4 bases and J gave up 3 bases; unmatched junction bases: 6. The germline CDR1 and CDR2 sequences are LNHDA and SQIVND (reference sequence). The CDR3 loop spans 15 amino acids. In DNA, the CDR3 is TGTGCCAGTAGTAGAGGACTAGCGGACTTCTACGAGCAGTACTTC. Its translation is CASSRGLADFYEQYF.

The gene calls are TRBV2 and TRBJ2-7; 9 bases map to TRBD1. Germline CDR1 is SNHLY and CDR2 is FYNNEI. The ends lost 2 bases at V and 6 bases at J; junction bases unmatched: 2. The CDR3 consists of 13 residues. CDR3 region: CASSERDRVEQYF. CDR3 DNA sequence: TGTGCCAGCAGTGAAAGGGACAGGGTCGAGCAGTACTTC.

The table lists this clonotype with many counts. V gene TRBV6-1 combines with J gene TRBJ2-3, with D uncertain. There are 13 residues in the CDR3. V was trimmed by 5 bases and J by 2 bases, leaving 8 bases between them. The germline gives CDR1 MNHNS, CDR2 SASEGT. DNA for the CDR3: TGTGCCAGCAGTCTCCGCGACACAGATACGCAGTATTTT. Translated: CASSLRDTDTQYF.

This clonotype was seen at least ten times. This rearrangement joins TRBV20-1 to TRBJ2-7; the D gene is possibly TRBD1 (6 bases). Looked up from germline, CDR1 is DFQATT and CDR2 is SNEGSKA (reference sequence). The CDR3 covers 15 residues. V lost 0 bases, J lost 3 bases, and 15 bases lay in between. The CDR3 region is CSARDGSEQGYEQYF. CDR3 DNA sequence: TGCAGTGCTAGAGATGGGTCCGAACAGGGCTACGAGCAGTACTTC.

There are many counts of this clonotype. Written as DNA, the CDR3 is TGCAGTGCTTATCGACAGGGTGGGAATCAGCCCCAGCATTTT. It yields the protein CSAYRQGGNQPQHF. This chain joins TRBV20-1 and TRBJ1-5, with 7 bases that match TRBD1. The CDR3 has 14 residues. The germline V gene encodes CDR1 DFQATT and CDR2 SNEGSKA (reference sequence). V dropped 5 bases and J dropped 4; count of bases not matched to a gene: 8.